The 8 T cell receptor beta chains below come from one sample, sequenced in a study of CD8+ T cells in alopecia areata. Treatment meaning: oral pan-JAK inhibitor, 5-10 mg twice daily. Following RNA extraction, reverse transcription yielded cDNA that acted as the sequencing template. The data were produced by immunoSEQ multiplex PCR, yet TCRdb's version contains in-frame clones alone and is incomplete. In the table there are about 140,000 clones, 70% to 90% of which are singletons. Sequencing used CD8+ T cells sorted from blood, obtained at week 4, from a patient treated with tofacitinib. Every receptor here comes from a human donor with alopecia areata.

The chain couples TRBV30 to TRBJ2-7; D is unclear. CDR1 is GTSNPN and CDR2 is SVGIG in the germline V gene (reference sequence). The CDR3 runs to 13 residues. Trimming removed 7 bases at V and 7 bases at J, with 20 bases between. CDR3 bases: TGTGCCTATGTATGGGCCTACGATAAGGAGCAGTACTTC. Its protein product is CAYVWAYDKEQYF.

The V gene is TRBV25-1, the J gene TRBJ2-6; D is undetermined. Trimming left V 5 bases short and J 1 base short, with 3 bases between. Germline CDR1 MGHDK, CDR2 SYGVNS. The CDR3 covers 13 residues. In DNA, the CDR3 is TGTGCCAGCAGTCGTTCTGGGGCCAACGTCCTGACTTTC. Encoded protein: CASSRSGANVLTF.

The gene calls are TRBV5-6 and TRBJ2-3; D not certain. The CDR3 sequence is 11 residues long. Looked up from germline, CDR1 is SGHDT and CDR2 is YYEEEE. Trimming took off 0 bases at V and 4 bases at J, with 0 bases between the two ends. CDR3 sequence (DNA): TGTGCCAGCAGCTTGGCAGATACGCAGTATTTT. Translation: CASSLADTQYF.

J is TRBJ2-3 and V is TRBV7-2; no reliable D call. Trimming took off 0 bases at V and 5 bases at J, with 6 bases between the two ends. CDR1 is SGHTA, CDR2 FQGNSA, per germline. This CDR3 contains 13 residues. This chain's CDR3 is CASSLALKDTQYF. CDR3 bases: TGTGCCAGCAGCTTAGCTCTGAAAGATACGCAGTATTTT. The full variable domain, with the rest looked up from reference TRBV7-2 and TRBJ2-3, is GAGVSQSPSNKVTEKGKDVELRCDPISGHTALYWYRQSLGQGLEFLIYFQGNSAPDKSGLPSDRFSAERTGGSVSTLTIQRTQQEDSAVYLCASSLALKDTQYFGPGTRLTVL.

This clone was seen more than once but under ten times. As DNA, the CDR3 is TGTGCCAGCAGTGAAAGCAGCGGAAGCTACAATGAGCAGTTCTTC. It translates to CASSESSGSYNEQFF. This chain uses TRBV2 with TRBJ2-1, with D possibly TRBD2 on 5 matching bases. Germline CDR1 is SNHLY and CDR2 is FYNNEI. Trimming stripped 2 bases from V and 3 bases from J, with 11 bases between. This CDR3 spans 15 amino acids.

Only a few counts were recorded for this clone. The V call is TRBV5-6, the J call TRBJ2-1; 14 nucleotides match TRBD2. CDR3 length equals 15 residues. CDR1 and CDR2 from the germline V gene are SGHDT and YYEEEE. V shed 4 bases, J shed 8 bases, and the junction held 5 bases outside the gene matches. The DNA for the CDR3 is TGTGCCAGCAGCGGGGGACTAGCGGGAGCACATGAGCAGTTCTTC. It specifies CASSGGLAGAHEQFF.

The V gene is TRBV5-4, the J gene TRBJ2-7, with 7 positions matching TRBD2. The CDR3 runs to 16 residues. The V and J ends lost 4 bases and 0 bases, in that order; junction bases with no gene match: 10. The V gene's germline CDR1 is SGHNT and CDR2 YYREEE (reference sequence). The CDR3 DNA sequence: TGTGCCAGCAGCGGGAGGGCCGGGTCTGACTCCTACGAGCAGTACTTC. Protein: CASSGRAGSDSYEQYF.

The chain is built from TRBV6-5 and TRBJ2-1, with a tentative D call TRBD1 (6 bases). Looked up from germline, CDR1 is MNHEY and CDR2 is SVGAGI. The CDR3 is 15 amino acids. Trimming took off 4 bases at V and 10 bases at J, with 20 bases between the two ends. CDR3 bases: TGTGCCAGCAGTTCGCCTACAGCCGGGACATTGGAGCAGTTCTTC. Translation gives CASSSPTAGTLEQFF.